Presented here are 2 T cell receptor beta chains from one specimen sequenced in a study of OX40 agonist ivuxolimab in advanced cancers. Some clones are missing from TCRdb's copy, which holds only in-frame ones; the method was immunoSEQ multiplex PCR. The data show some 25,000 clones, about 76% seen once. The specimen comprised CD4+ or CD8+ T cells sorted from blood, sampled in a trial of the OX40 agonist ivuxolimab. Receptor source: an adult with an advanced solid tumor such as melanoma, head and neck, liver or kidney cancer.

The V call is TRBV4-3, the J call TRBJ1-6, with D hard to call. CDR1 LGHNA and CDR2 YSLEER come from the germline V gene. V shed 0 bases and J shed 0 bases, with 12 bases lying between them. The CDR3 spans 18 residues. CDR3 sequence: CASSQDIPASSYNSPLHF. The CDR3 DNA follows: TGCGCCAGCAGCCAAGATATCCCAGCTAGCTCCTATAATTCACCCCTCCACTTT.

The genes are TRBV6-5 and TRBJ2-1, with D possibly TRBD2 on 5 matching bases. Germline V CDR1 and CDR2: MNHEY, SVGAGI. The V end was cut by 5 bases, the J end by 8 bases, with 10 bases between. The CDR3 has 12 amino acids. CDR3 sequence: CASSPGVDEQFF. In DNA, the CDR3 is TGTGCCAGCAGTCCCGGGGTGGATGAGCAGTTCTTC.